Below are 8 T cell receptor beta chains sequenced from a single sample in a study of sequential checkpoint blockade in melanoma. Assay used: immunoSEQ multiplex PCR; TCRdb lists only in-frame clones, some missing. The sample carries 2,000 to 2,500 clones, over 15% recorded once. Treatment specified: randomized to nivolumab then ipilimumab (arm A) or the reverse (arm B). Material: tumor tissue (inferred from file names), obtained from a patient given nivolumab and ipilimumab in sequence. The source is a human donor with melanoma.

The sample holds many counts of this clone. The chain employs TRBV11-3 and TRBJ2-5, with 7 nucleotides matching TRBD1. Trimming removed 5 bases from V and 2 bases from J; junction bases left unmatched: 8. The V gene's germline CDR1 is SGHNT and CDR2 YENEEA. The CDR3 spans 15 residues. The CDR3 DNA reads as TGTGCCAGCAGCCACGAGTCGGGACAGCAAGAGACCCAGTACTTC. This gives the protein CASSHESGQQETQYF. Full variable domain (remainder filled in from reference TRBV11-3 and TRBJ2-5): EAGVVQSPRYKIIEKKQPVAFWCNPISGHNTLYWYLQNLGQGPELLIRYENEEAVDDSQLPKDRFSAERLKGVDSTLKIQPAELGDSAVYLCASSHESGQQETQYFGPGTRLLVL.

By sample fraction, this clone is medium-sized. V and J are TRBV9 and TRBJ2-2, with unresolved D. This CDR3 has 14 amino acids. Per germline, CDR1 SGDLS and CDR2 YYNGEE. V was cut by 2 bases and J by 3 bases, with 8 bases left in between. The CDR3 coding sequence is TGTGCCAGCAGCGTCGCCTCGGACACCGGGGAGCTGTTTTTT. This codes for CASSVASDTGELFF.

This chain uses TRBV19 with TRBJ2-7; tentatively, D is TRBD1 or TRBD2 (5 bases each). Germline CDR1 reads LNHDA; CDR2 reads SQIVND (reference sequence). V lost 0 bases, J lost 4 bases, and 16 bases lay in between. The CDR3 totals 16 residues. The CDR3 DNA is TGTGCCAGTAGTATAGATGAGGGGATGGGGATTTACGAGCAGTACTTC. Its translation: CASSIDEGMGIYEQYF.

This clone was observed a handful of times. The chain is built from TRBV5-1 and TRBJ2-1; TRBD1 is a possible D gene (6 bases). The CDR3 runs 15 residues. Looked up from germline, CDR1 is SGHRS and CDR2 is YFSETQ. Between the trimmed V and J ends, which lost 0 bases and 10 bases, there was a span of 17 bases. CDR3 sequence reads: CASSLEGNRVGEQFF. The DNA of the CDR3 is TGCGCCAGCAGCTTGGAGGGGAACAGGGTAGGAGAGCAGTTCTTC.

The rearrangement uses TRBV14 and TRBJ2-5; unclear D gene. Trimming shortened V by 5 bases and J by 4 bases, and 17 bases separated the two germline ends. Per the germline V gene, CDR1 is SGHDN and CDR2 is FVKESK. The CDR3 spans 15 residues. CDR3 in DNA: TGTGCCAGCAGCGCGAGGACCCAGCCCCGAGAGACCCAGTACTTC. It translates to CASSARTQPRETQYF. The full variable domain, in which reference TRBV14 and TRBJ2-5 provide the parts outside the CDR3, is EAGVTQFPSHSVIEKGQTVTLRCDPISGHDNLYWYRRVMGKEIKFLLHFVKESKQDESGMPNNRFLAERTGGTYSTLKVQPAELEDSGVYFCASSARTQPRETQYFGPGTRLLVL.

The J gene is TRBJ2-7, the V gene TRBV10-2, with D possibly TRBD1 on 6 matching bases. The CDR3 spans 13 residues. Germline V gene sequence: CDR1 WSHSY, CDR2 SAAADI. The germline V and J ends were trimmed by 11 bases and 4 bases, with 18 bases remaining between them. The CDR3 DNA reads TGCGCCTGTTACGGGGACAAGTTGTACGAGCAGTACTTC. It translates to CACYGDKLYEQYF.

The chain links TRBV29-1 to TRBJ2-3, with D perhaps given as TRBD1 or TRBD2 (5 bases each). V was shortened by 6 bases and J by 2 bases, with 18 bases between the two germline ends. The CDR3 runs 15 residues. Germline V lookup: CDR1 SQVTM, CDR2 ANQGSEA. This CDR3 reads CSVGNFRVATDTQYF. CDR3 DNA: TGCAGCGTCGGGAATTTCAGGGTAGCCACAGATACGCAGTATTTT.

The rearrangement joins TRBV14 to TRBJ2-5, with 14 nucleotides matching TRBD2. Trimming removed 3 bases from V and 1 base from J; junction bases left unmatched: 16. CDR3 length equals 21 residues. CDR1 and CDR2 (germline): SGHDN, FVKESK. CDR3 bases: TGTGCCAGCAGCCAGCCAAAGGGAAGACTAGCGGGGGGGCAAGGCCAAGAGACCCAGTACTTC. As protein: CASSQPKGRLAGGQGQETQYF.